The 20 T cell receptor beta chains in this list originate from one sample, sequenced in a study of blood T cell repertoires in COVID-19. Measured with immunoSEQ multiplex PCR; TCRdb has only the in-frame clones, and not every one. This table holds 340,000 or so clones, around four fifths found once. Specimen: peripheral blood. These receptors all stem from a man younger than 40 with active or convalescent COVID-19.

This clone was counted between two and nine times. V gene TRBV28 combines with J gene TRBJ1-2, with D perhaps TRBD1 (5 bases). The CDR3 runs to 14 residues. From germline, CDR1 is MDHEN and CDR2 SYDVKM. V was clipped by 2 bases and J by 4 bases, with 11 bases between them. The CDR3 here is CASSLGQGFYGYTF. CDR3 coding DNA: TGTGCCAGCAGTTTAGGCCAGGGATTCTATGGCTACACCTTC.

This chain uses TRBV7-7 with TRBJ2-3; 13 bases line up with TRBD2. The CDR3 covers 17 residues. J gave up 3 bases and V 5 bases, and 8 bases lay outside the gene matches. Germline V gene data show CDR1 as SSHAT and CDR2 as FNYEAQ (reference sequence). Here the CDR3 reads CASSPIPGLAGTDTQYF. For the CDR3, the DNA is TGTGCCAGCAGCCCGATACCGGGACTAGCGGGGACAGATACGCAGTATTTT. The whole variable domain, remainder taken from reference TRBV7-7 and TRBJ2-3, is GAGVSQSPRYKVTKRGQDVTLRCDPISSHATLYWYQQALGQGPEFLTYFNYEAQPDKSGLPSDRFSAERPEGSISTLTIQRTEQRDSAMYRCASSPIPGLAGTDTQYFGPGTRLTVL.

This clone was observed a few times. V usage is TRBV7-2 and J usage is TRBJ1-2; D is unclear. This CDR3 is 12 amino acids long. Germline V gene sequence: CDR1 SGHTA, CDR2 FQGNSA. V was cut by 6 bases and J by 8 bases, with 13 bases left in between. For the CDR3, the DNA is TGTGCCAGCAGGCCACTAATCGGGGGCTACACCTTC. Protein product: CASRPLIGGYTF. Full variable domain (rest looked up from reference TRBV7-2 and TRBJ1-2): GAGVSQSPSNKVTEKGKDVELRCDPISGHTALYWYRQSLGQGLEFLIYFQGNSAPDKSGLPSDRFSAERTGGSVSTLTIQRTQQEDSAVYLCASRPLIGGYTFGSGTRLTVV.

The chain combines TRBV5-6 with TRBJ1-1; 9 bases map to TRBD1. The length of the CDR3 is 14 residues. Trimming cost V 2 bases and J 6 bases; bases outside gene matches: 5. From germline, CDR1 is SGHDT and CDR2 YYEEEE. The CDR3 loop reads CASSFVGTGSEAFF. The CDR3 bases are TGTGCCAGCAGCTTTGTCGGGACAGGGTCTGAAGCTTTCTTT.

CDR3 DNA: TGTGCCAGTAGTCCTCGGGACAGATATTCACCCCTCCACTTT. It translates to CASSPRDRYSPLHF. This sequence joins TRBV19 and TRBJ1-6; 7 bases fit TRBD1. The CDR3 sequence is 14 residues long. Germline values: CDR1 LNHDA, CDR2 SQIVND (reference sequence). The J segment lost 8 bases and the V segment lost 5 bases, leaving 6 bases of the junction unmatched.

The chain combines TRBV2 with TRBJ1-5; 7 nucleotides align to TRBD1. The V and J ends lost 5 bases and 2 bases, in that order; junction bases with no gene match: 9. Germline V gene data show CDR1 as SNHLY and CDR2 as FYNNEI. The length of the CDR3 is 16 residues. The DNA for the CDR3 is TGTGCCAGCAGTTTCCTGACAGGGTTCGGCAATCAGCCCCAGCATTTT. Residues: CASSFLTGFGNQPQHF.

The CDR3, as DNA: TGCGCCAGCAGCCAAGAAGGGAAGCCTGGAGCAGGGGATACGCAGTATTTT. This translates into CASSQEGKPGAGDTQYF. This chain links TRBV4-1 with TRBJ2-3, with D maybe TRBD1 (5 bases). Germline V lookup: CDR1 MGHRA, CDR2 YSYEKL. Trimming stripped 0 bases from V and 6 bases from J, with 19 bases between. The CDR3 spans 17 residues.

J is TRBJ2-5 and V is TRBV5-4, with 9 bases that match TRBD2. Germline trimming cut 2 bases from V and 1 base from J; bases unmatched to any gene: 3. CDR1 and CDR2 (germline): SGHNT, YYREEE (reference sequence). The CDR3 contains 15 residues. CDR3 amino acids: CASSLSGRFQETQYF. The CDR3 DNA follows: TGTGCCAGCAGCTTAAGCGGGAGGTTCCAAGAGACCCAGTACTTC.

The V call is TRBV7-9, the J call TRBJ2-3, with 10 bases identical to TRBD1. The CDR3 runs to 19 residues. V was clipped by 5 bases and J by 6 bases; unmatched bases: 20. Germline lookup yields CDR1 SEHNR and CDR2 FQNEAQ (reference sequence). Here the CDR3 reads CASSQRQGAAKFPRDTQYF. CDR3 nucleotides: TGTGCCAGCAGCCAGAGACAGGGGGCAGCCAAATTTCCCAGGGATACGCAGTATTTT. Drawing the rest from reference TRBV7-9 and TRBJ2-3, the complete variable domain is DTGVSQNPRHKITKRGQNVTFRCDPISEHNRLYWYRQTLGQGPEFLTYFQNEAQLEKSRLLSDRFSAERPKGSFSTLEIQRTEQGDSAMYLCASSQRQGAAKFPRDTQYFGPGTRLTVL.

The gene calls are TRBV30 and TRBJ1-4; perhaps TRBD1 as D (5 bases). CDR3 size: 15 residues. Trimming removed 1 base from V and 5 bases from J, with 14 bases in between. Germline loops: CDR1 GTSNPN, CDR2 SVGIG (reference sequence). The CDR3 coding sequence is TGTGCCTGGAGTGCACGGGGGGGGAGGAATGAAAAACTGTTTTTT. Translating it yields CAWSARGGRNEKLFF.

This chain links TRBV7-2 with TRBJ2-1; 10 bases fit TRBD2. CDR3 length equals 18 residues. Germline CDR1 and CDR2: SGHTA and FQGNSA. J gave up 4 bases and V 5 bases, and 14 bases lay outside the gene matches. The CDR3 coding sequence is TGTGCCAGCAGCCTGAGGGCAGGTGGACTAGCGGCTTACAATGAGCAGTTCTTC. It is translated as CASSLRAGGLAAYNEQFF.

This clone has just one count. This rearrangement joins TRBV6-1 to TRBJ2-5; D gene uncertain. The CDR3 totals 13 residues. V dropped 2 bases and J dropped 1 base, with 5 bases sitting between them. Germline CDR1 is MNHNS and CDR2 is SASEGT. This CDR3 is CASSEFGQETQYF. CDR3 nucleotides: TGTGCCAGCAGTGAATTCGGCCAAGAGACCCAGTACTTC.

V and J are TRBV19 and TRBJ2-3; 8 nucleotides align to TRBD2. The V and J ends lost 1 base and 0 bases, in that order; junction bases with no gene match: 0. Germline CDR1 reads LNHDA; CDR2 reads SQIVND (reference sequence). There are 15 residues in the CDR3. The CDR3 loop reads CASSIAGGSTDTQYF. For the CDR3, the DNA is TGTGCCAGTAGTATAGCGGGAGGGAGCACAGATACGCAGTATTTT.

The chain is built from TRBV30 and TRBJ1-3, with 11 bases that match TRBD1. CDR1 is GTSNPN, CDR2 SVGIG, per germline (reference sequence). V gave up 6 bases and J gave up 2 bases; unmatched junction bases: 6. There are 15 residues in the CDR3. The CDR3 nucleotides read TGTGCCTGCGGACAGGGGGCGGTGACTGGAAACACCATATATTTT. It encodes CACGQGAVTGNTIYF.

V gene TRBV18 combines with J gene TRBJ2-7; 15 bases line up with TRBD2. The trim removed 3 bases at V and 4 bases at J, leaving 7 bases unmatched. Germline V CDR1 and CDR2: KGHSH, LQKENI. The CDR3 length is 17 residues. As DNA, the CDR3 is TGTGCCAGCTCACCCGGACTAGCGGGAGGGTCGGGGTACGAGCAGTACTTC. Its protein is CASSPGLAGGSGYEQYF.

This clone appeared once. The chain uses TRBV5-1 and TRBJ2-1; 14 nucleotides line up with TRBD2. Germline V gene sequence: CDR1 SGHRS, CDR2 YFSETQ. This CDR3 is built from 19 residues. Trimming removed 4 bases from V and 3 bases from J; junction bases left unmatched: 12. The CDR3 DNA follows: TGCGCCAGCAGCCCTAGACTAGCGGGGGGGCCTGAACTCTACAATGAGCAGTTCTTC. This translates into CASSPRLAGGPELYNEQFF.

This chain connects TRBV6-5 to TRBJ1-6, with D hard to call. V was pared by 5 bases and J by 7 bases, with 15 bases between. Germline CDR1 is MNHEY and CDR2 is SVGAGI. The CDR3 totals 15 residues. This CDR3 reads CASSPGIPPNSPLHF. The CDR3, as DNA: TGTGCCAGCAGTCCCGGGATCCCACCCAATTCACCCCTCCACTTT.

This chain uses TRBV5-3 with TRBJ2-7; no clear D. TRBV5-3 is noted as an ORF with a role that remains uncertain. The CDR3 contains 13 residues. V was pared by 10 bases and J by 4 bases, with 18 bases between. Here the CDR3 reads CAVETESDYEQYF. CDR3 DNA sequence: TGTGCCGTAGAAACTGAGTCCGATTACGAGCAGTACTTC.

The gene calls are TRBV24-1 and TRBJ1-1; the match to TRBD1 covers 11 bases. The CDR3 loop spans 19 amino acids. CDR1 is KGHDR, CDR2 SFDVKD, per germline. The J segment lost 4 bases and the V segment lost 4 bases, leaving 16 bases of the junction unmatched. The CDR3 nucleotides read TGTGCCACCAGTGACCCCCTAGGACAGGGGGCGCGTCTACCCACTGAAGCTTTCTTT. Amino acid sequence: CATSDPLGQGARLPTEAFF.

CDR3 amino acids: CASSLVGTSNNEQFF. The CDR3 DNA follows: TGTGCCAGCAGCTTAGTTGGGACTAGTAACAATGAGCAGTTCTTC. This chain connects TRBV7-2 to TRBJ2-1; 8 bases match TRBD2. CDR3 length: 15 amino acids. CDR1 and CDR2 (germline): SGHTA, FQGNSA. Trimming at V came to 1 base and at J to 5 bases, leaving 4 bases not matched to a gene. Looking up the rest from reference TRBV7-2 and TRBJ2-1 gives the full variable domain: GAGVSQSPSNKVTEKGKDVELRCDPISGHTALYWYRQSLGQGLEFLIYFQGNSAPDKSGLPSDRFSAERTGGSVSTLTIQRTQQEDSAVYLCASSLVGTSNNEQFFGPGTRLTVL.